The 32 T cell receptor beta chains below all came from one sample that was sequenced in a study of blood T cell repertoires in COVID-19. Sequencing was performed with immunoSEQ multiplex PCR; in TCRdb, only in-frame clones are kept and a portion is missing. This table has 200,000 or so clones, 80% to 85% appearing once. Sequencing was performed on PBMCs or T cells enriched from blood (not recorded which). Receptors were obtained from a middle-aged man who had recovered from COVID-19.

V is TRBV11-2 and J is TRBJ1-1; no clear D. CDR1 is SGHAT, CDR2 FQNNGV, per germline. The CDR3 sequence is 15 residues long. The ends were cut back, 1 base at V and 2 bases at J, with 11 bases in the middle. Here the CDR3 DNA reads TGTGCCAGCAGCTTAGCCGGGAAGGGTAACACTGAAGCTTTCTTT. Its translation is CASSLAGKGNTEAFF. Combining the CDR3 with reference TRBV11-2 and TRBJ1-1 gives the whole variable domain EAGVAQSPRYKIIEKRQSVAFWCNPISGHATLYWYQQILGQGPKLLIQFQNNGVVDDSQLPKDRFSAERLKGVDSTLKIQPAKLEDSAVYLCASSLAGKGNTEAFFGQGTRLTVV.

This sequence joins TRBV4-1 and TRBJ1-4; unclear D gene. The germline gives CDR1 MGHRA, CDR2 YSYEKL. This CDR3 has 15 residues. V lost 4 bases to trimming and J lost 7 bases, with 16 bases between them. CDR3 in amino acids: CASSLGGSVGEKLFF. The CDR3 DNA is TGCGCCAGCAGCCTCGGCGGGAGTGTGGGTGAAAAACTGTTTTTT.

The chain uses TRBV18 and TRBJ1-2; 7 bases match TRBD1. Germline assignment: CDR1 KGHSH and CDR2 LQKENI. J gave up 2 bases and V 5 bases, and 8 bases lay outside the gene matches. The CDR3 runs to 15 residues. The CDR3 spells CASSFSGTDNYGYTF. The CDR3 DNA reads as TGTGCCAGCTCATTTTCCGGGACAGACAACTATGGCTACACCTTC.

V is TRBV5-1 and J is TRBJ2-7, with 7 positions matching TRBD1. The V gene's germline CDR1 is SGHRS and CDR2 YFSETQ. The length of the CDR3 is 13 residues. Germline trimming cut 4 bases from V and 3 bases from J; bases unmatched to any gene: 4. The CDR3 DNA sequence: TGCGCCAGCAGCGGGGGACAGTACTACGAGCAGTACTTC. Its protein product is CASSGGQYYEQYF.

The chain is built from TRBV11-2 and TRBJ2-5; tentative D call: TRBD1 (6 bases). V was cut by 1 base and J by 4 bases, with 7 bases left in between. CDR1 and CDR2 (germline): SGHAT, FQNNGV. This CDR3 is built from 13 residues. The CDR3 region has the DNA TGTGCCAGCAGCTTAGGACAGGCAGAGACCCAGTACTTC. This gives the protein CASSLGQAETQYF.

This chain uses TRBV29-1 with TRBJ2-7; 8 bases agree with TRBD1. V lost 4 bases and J lost 1; bases outside the gene matches: 6. The germline V gene has CDR1 SQVTM and CDR2 ANQGSEA. The CDR3 extends over 14 amino acids. The CDR3 loop is CSVASTGDSYEQYF. The DNA of the CDR3 is TGCAGCGTTGCCTCGACAGGGGATTCCTACGAGCAGTACTTC.

This chain uses TRBV9 with TRBJ1-3, with D tentatively TRBD1 (5 bases). CDR3 length: 16 amino acids. Germline CDR1 SGDLS, CDR2 YYNGEE. Trimming left V 0 bases short and J 1 base short, with 11 bases between. CDR3 loop: CASSVGAGKSGNTIYF. In DNA form, the CDR3 reads TGTGCCAGCAGCGTAGGAGCAGGGAAATCTGGAAACACCATATATTTT.

J is TRBJ2-2 and V is TRBV6-1; 11 bases are a match to TRBD1. Germline loops: CDR1 MNHNS, CDR2 SASEGT. Germline trimming cut 0 bases from V and 8 bases from J; bases unmatched to any gene: 11. The CDR3 covers 18 residues. The CDR3 DNA reads TGTGCCAGCAGTGAAGCCCTAGGACAGGGGGCTGCGTTAGGGGAGCTGTTTTTT. Translation: CASSEALGQGAALGELFF.

This chain joins TRBV6-4 and TRBJ2-3; 11 bases fit TRBD1. CDR3 size: 15 residues. With V trimmed by 5 bases and J by 3 bases, 4 bases remained unmatched. Germline lookup yields CDR1 MRHNA and CDR2 SNTAGT. The DNA for the CDR3 is TGTGCCAGCAGTCGGACAGGGGGCGGGACAGATACGCAGTATTTT. It is translated as CASSRTGGGTDTQYF.

This chain joins TRBV5-1 and TRBJ2-5; possible D gene TRBD1, 5 bases. Germline V CDR1 and CDR2: SGHRS, YFSETQ. The CDR3 is 14 amino acids. Trimming stripped 2 bases from V and 0 bases from J, with 8 bases between. The DNA for the CDR3 is TGCGCCAGCAGCTTACGACAGAACCAAGAGACCCAGTACTTC. The encoded protein is CASSLRQNQETQYF.

The rearrangement links TRBV29-1 to TRBJ1-1; unclear D gene. This CDR3 comprises 13 residues. V lost 7 bases to trimming and J lost 0 bases, with 12 bases between them. Germline assignment: CDR1 SQVTM and CDR2 ANQGSEA. The CDR3 sequence is CSARDGLNTEAFF. The CDR3 bases are TGCAGCGCCCGAGACGGGTTGAACACTGAAGCTTTCTTT.

This chain links TRBV2 with TRBJ1-1; D may be TRBD1 (6 bases). V was pared by 7 bases and J by 4 bases, with 13 bases between. The germline gives CDR1 SNHLY, CDR2 FYNNEI. The CDR3 is 13 residues long. The CDR3 loop is CASTRGFSTEAFF. The CDR3 nucleotides are TGTGCCAGCACCAGGGGATTTAGCACTGAAGCTTTCTTT.

The V and J genes are TRBV7-6 and TRBJ2-3, with TRBD2 matching 7 bases. Germline V CDR1 and CDR2: SGHVS, FNYEAQ. Trimming took 1 base from V and 3 from J; bases not matched to a gene: 4. This CDR3 spans 15 amino acids. The CDR3 sequence: CASSLVVGGTDTQYF. The DNA of the CDR3 is TGTGCCAGCAGCTTAGTGGTGGGAGGGACAGATACGCAGTATTTT.

J is TRBJ1-1 and V is TRBV3-1 (or the pseudogene TRBV3-2); the D gene is possibly TRBD1 (5 bases). CDR3 length equals 14 residues. The V gene's germline CDR1 is LGHDT and CDR2 YNNKEL (reference sequence). The V gene lost 2 bases and the J gene lost 6 bases, with 13 bases spanning the gap. The chain's CDR3 is CASSQPAGMAEAFF. In DNA, the CDR3 is TGTGCCAGCAGCCAACCGGCAGGGATGGCTGAAGCTTTCTTT.

This clone was observed a handful of times. The chain employs TRBV2 and TRBJ2-5, with a weak D call TRBD2 (6 bases). Germline assignment: CDR1 SNHLY and CDR2 FYNNEI. The CDR3 is 13 amino acids. Trimming shortened V by 6 bases and J by 4 bases, and 12 bases separated the two germline ends. This CDR3 reads CASRGGTSETQYF. In DNA form, the CDR3 reads TGTGCCAGCAGAGGAGGGACGTCAGAGACCCAGTACTTC. The full variable domain, in which reference TRBV2 and TRBJ2-5 provide the parts outside the CDR3, is EPEVTQTPSHQVTQMGQEVILRCVPISNHLYFYWYRQILGQKVEFLVSFYNNEISEKSEIFDDQFSVERPDGSNFTLKIRSTKLEDSAMYFCASRGGTSETQYFGPGTRLLVL.

The rearrangement joins TRBV28 to TRBJ2-3, with D perhaps matching TRBD1 (5 bases). CDR1 MDHEN and CDR2 SYDVKM come from the germline V gene. This CDR3 is built from 16 residues. Trimming cost V 6 bases and J 4 bases, with 20 bases left between them. This CDR3 reads CASSPGQGVRADTQYF. The CDR3, as DNA: TGTGCCAGCAGCCCAGGCCAAGGGGTCAGAGCAGATACGCAGTATTTT.

The rearrangement uses TRBV2 and TRBJ2-7; D is undetermined. Per the germline V gene, CDR1 is SNHLY and CDR2 is FYNNEI. CDR3 size: 11 residues. V shed 6 bases and J shed 4 bases, with 7 bases lying between them. The CDR3 region is CASRAEYEQYF. The CDR3 coding sequence is TGTGCCAGCAGGGCGGAGTACGAGCAGTACTTC.

The chain carries TRBV27 and TRBJ2-7, with D uncertain. V lost 4 bases to trimming and J lost 3 bases, with 13 bases between them. The CDR3 totals 14 residues. The germline CDR1 and CDR2 sequences are MNHEY and SMNVEV (reference sequence). DNA of the CDR3: TGTGCCAGCAGTTCCCCCCCGGTAAGCTACGAGCAGTACTTC. This sequence encodes CASSSPPVSYEQYF.

This clone has just a few counts. The chain carries TRBV30 and TRBJ1-2, with D tentatively TRBD1 (6 bases). The ends were cut back, 2 bases at V and 4 bases at J, with 8 bases in the middle. The CDR3 spans 12 residues. The V gene's germline CDR1 is GTSNPN and CDR2 SVGIG (reference sequence). The CDR3 coding sequence is TGTGCCTGGAGTCAACAGGGCTATGGCTACACCTTC. It specifies CAWSQQGYGYTF.

The V gene is TRBV9, the J gene TRBJ1-2; D uncertain. V lost 0 bases, J lost 4 bases, and 10 bases lay in between. The germline V gene encodes CDR1 SGDLS and CDR2 YYNGEE. CDR3 length: 14 amino acids. The CDR3 sequence: CASSVGAGSYGYTF. The CDR3 coding sequence is TGTGCCAGCAGCGTAGGGGCAGGATCCTATGGCTACACCTTC.

V is TRBV7-2 and J is TRBJ1-5; TRBD1 agrees at 8 bases. This CDR3 comprises 19 residues. Germline assignment: CDR1 SGHTA and CDR2 FQGNSA. J was trimmed by 2 bases and V by 0 bases; bases with no gene match: 12. The CDR3 DNA reads as TGTGCCAGCAGCTTAGCGTACAGGGGGGAGGCGTATGGCAATCAGCCCCAGCATTTT. Protein sequence: CASSLAYRGEAYGNQPQHF.

The chain is built from TRBV14 and TRBJ2-7; the D gene is possibly TRBD1 (5 bases). The CDR3 extends over 14 amino acids. Deletions cut 4 bases from V and 2 bases from J, with 12 bases between. Germline CDR1 is SGHDN and CDR2 is FVKESK. The CDR3 sequence: CASSLAGFPYEQYF. CDR3 sequence (DNA): TGTGCCAGCAGCCTAGCAGGGTTTCCCTACGAGCAGTACTTC. The whole variable domain, filled in from reference TRBV14 and TRBJ2-7, reads EAGVTQFPSHSVIEKGQTVTLRCDPISGHDNLYWYRRVMGKEIKFLLHFVKESKQDESGMPNNRFLAERTGGTYSTLKVQPAELEDSGVYFCASSLAGFPYEQYFGPGTRLTVT.

About this clone: Other DNA sequences in the sample encode the same CDR3. V is TRBV19 and J is TRBJ2-3; weak D call: TRBD1 (6 bases). CDR3 size: 14 residues. Between the trimmed V and J ends, which lost 3 bases and 3 bases, there was a span of 10 bases. The germline V gene has CDR1 LNHDA and CDR2 SQIVND (reference sequence). The chain's CDR3 is CASSIRRGTDTQYF. CDR3 nucleotides: TGTGCCAGTAGTATCCGTAGGGGGACAGATACGCAGTATTTT.

The chain employs TRBV18 and TRBJ1-1; D gene uncertain. Per the germline V gene, CDR1 is KGHSH and CDR2 is LQKENI. The CDR3 extends over 18 amino acids. V was clipped by 6 bases and J by 2 bases, with 25 bases between them. CDR3 protein: CASSQEWTFSRENTEAFF. CDR3 in DNA: TGTGCCAGCTCCCAGGAATGGACTTTTTCAAGAGAAAACACTGAAGCTTTCTTT.

This clone was seen a handful of times. The chain is built from TRBV6-1 and TRBJ2-6, with 11 positions matching TRBD1. The CDR3 has 18 amino acids. CDR1 and CDR2 from the germline V gene are MNHNS and SASEGT. V was pared by 4 bases and J by 4 bases, with 9 bases of the junction left unmatched. CDR3 nucleotide sequence: TGTGCCAGCAGTGCGCCGGGACAGGGGGTTCTGGGGGCCAACGTCCTGACTTTC. This codes for CASSAPGQGVLGANVLTF.

V is TRBV7-2 and J is TRBJ1-2, with 9 positions matching TRBD1. The CDR3 is 17 residues long. Trimming removed 1 base from V and 5 bases from J; junction bases left unmatched: 11. The V gene's germline CDR1 is SGHTA and CDR2 FQGNSA. The CDR3 DNA reads as TGTGCCAGCAGCTTAGAATCGGGACAGGGAAGCCTTTATGGCTACACCTTC. Translated: CASSLESGQGSLYGYTF.

The chain carries TRBV4-2 and TRBJ2-3; 10 nucleotides match TRBD2. Germline CDR1 is LGHNA and CDR2 is YNFKEQ. The V gene end was trimmed by 0 bases and the J gene end by 3 bases; junction bases not matched to a gene: 6. The length of the CDR3 is 17 residues. The CDR3 is CASSQDGSGGSTDTQYF. Here the CDR3 DNA reads TGTGCCAGCAGCCAAGATGGTAGCGGGGGGTCAACAGATACGCAGTATTTT.

The J gene is TRBJ1-2, the V gene TRBV2; possibly TRBD1 for D (5 bases). Trimming stripped 6 bases from V and 8 bases from J, with 16 bases between. CDR3 length: 13 amino acids. Germline values: CDR1 SNHLY, CDR2 FYNNEI. This CDR3 is CASRDDLAGGYTF. CDR3 nucleotides: TGTGCCAGCAGGGACGACTTGGCAGGGGGCTACACCTTC.

This clone was seen just once. The chain uses TRBV7-8 and TRBJ2-3, with 7 bases that match TRBD2. This CDR3 has 15 residues. CDR1 SGHVS and CDR2 FQNEAQ come from the germline V gene. V lost 4 bases to trimming and J lost 3 bases; unmatched junction nucleotides: 7. CDR3 DNA sequence: TGTGCCAGCAGCTCCGGACTAGTCTGGACAGATACGCAGTATTTT. Translating gives CASSSGLVWTDTQYF.

The CDR3 DNA reads TGTGCCAGCAGTACGGACAGGAACACTGAAGCTTTCTTT. Protein sequence: CASSTDRNTEAFF. The rearrangement joins TRBV6-4 to TRBJ1-1; D is perhaps TRBD1 (6 bases). CDR3 size: 13 residues. Between the trimmed V and J ends, which lost 5 bases and 1 base, there was a span of 8 bases. Germline V gene sequence: CDR1 MRHNA, CDR2 SNTAGT.

This sequence joins TRBV9 and TRBJ1-6, with 10 nucleotides matching TRBD1. The CDR3 spans 16 residues. The V gene end was trimmed by 3 bases and the J gene end by 5 bases; junction bases not matched to a gene: 5. Germline loops: CDR1 SGDLS, CDR2 YYNGEE. DNA of the CDR3: TGTGCCAGCAGCGCCGGCGACAGGGGGCATAATTCACCCCTCCACTTT. Protein: CASSAGDRGHNSPLHF.

This clone was found once. V gene TRBV30 combines with J gene TRBJ1-4; D gene unclear. This CDR3 has 14 residues. Germline CDR1 and CDR2: GTSNPN and SVGIG (reference sequence). The V end was cut by 4 bases, the J end by 6 bases, with 15 bases between. In DNA, the CDR3 is TGTGCCTGGAACCAGTCCCCGGGGTATGAAAAACTGTTTTTT. As protein: CAWNQSPGYEKLFF.